This TCR beta chain is drawn from a study of blood T cell repertoires in COVID-19. About the study: COVID-19 samples from acute and convalescent phases originated in the United States, Italy and Spain. In each case, the material was cDNA or gDNA derived from T cells, B-cell-depleted T cells, or PBMCs.

This CDR3 comprises 17 residues. Germline-derived CDR1 and CDR2 are SGHDN and FVKESK. V gave up 1 base and J gave up 3 bases; unmatched junction bases: 10. Using immunoSEQ multiplex PCR, the repertoire was profiled, and TCRdb retains in-frame clones only, with some absent. The sample carries approximately 70,000 clones, approximately 90% recorded once. The sequence was collected from a woman aged 18-30 years with acute or convalescent COVID-19. The chain links TRBV14 to TRBJ2-7; 9 nucleotides agree with TRBD1. Input material: peripheral blood. The CDR3 sequence is CASSQGLRQGVIYEQYF. The DNA for the CDR3 is TGTGCCAGCAGCCAAGGTCTGCGACAGGGGGTCATCTACGAGCAGTACTTC.